The clone carrying this TCR beta chain was counted between two and nine times. The assay was immunoSEQ multiplex PCR, and TCRdb's table has in-frame clones only and misses some. The table has about 52,000 clones, about nine tenths seen once. These data come from a study of OX40 agonist ivuxolimab in advanced cancers. This CDR3 contains 14 residues. Germline-derived CDR1 and CDR2 are SGHTA and FQGNSA. Trimming took 5 bases from V and 0 from J, leaving 8 bases between them. The sequencing used CD4+ or CD8+ T cells sorted from blood, collected in a trial of the OX40 agonist ivuxolimab. This rearrangement joins TRBV7-2 to TRBJ1-3, with no clear D. This receptor was identified in an adult with an advanced solid tumor such as melanoma, head and neck, liver or kidney cancer. The CDR3 here is CASSPPGSGNTIYF. The CDR3 nucleotides read TGTGCCAGCAGCCCCCCCGGCTCTGGAAACACCATATATTTT.